Below are 24 T cell receptor beta chains sequenced from a single sample in a study of PD-L1 blockade in urothelial cancer. As to time point: pretreatment peripheral blood. Some clones are missing from TCRdb's copy, which holds only in-frame ones; the method was immunoSEQ multiplex PCR. The data hold about 87,000 clones, with 89% observed a single time. The material was PBMCs, obtained around atezolizumab (anti-PD-L1) treatment. All receptors come from a woman of 80 years or more with urothelial cancer.

V usage is TRBV6-6 and J usage is TRBJ2-7, with 10 bases aligning to TRBD2. V gave up 7 bases and J gave up 1 base; unmatched junction bases: 4. The germline gives CDR1 MNHNY, CDR2 SVGAGI (reference sequence). The CDR3 has 14 residues. The CDR3 region has the DNA TGTGCCAGCAACGGAGCGGGAGGGTCCTACGAGCAGTACTTC. This sequence encodes CASNGAGGSYEQYF.

V gene TRBV12-5 combines with J gene TRBJ2-5, with 12 bases fitting TRBD2. The V gene's germline CDR1 is LGHNT and CDR2 FRNRAP. CDR3 length equals 17 residues. V lost 1 base and J lost 5; bases outside the gene matches: 8. The CDR3 sequence is CASGLGPSGRALETQYF. The CDR3 region has the DNA TGTGCTAGTGGTTTGGGGCCTAGCGGGAGGGCCTTGGAGACCCAGTACTTC.

The gene calls are TRBV5-1 and TRBJ1-2; 8 nucleotides agree with TRBD1. V lost 0 bases to trimming and J lost 8 bases; unmatched junction nucleotides: 6. Germline CDR1 and CDR2: SGHRS and YFSETQ. This CDR3 comprises 14 residues. This CDR3 reads CASSLATTGDGYTF. CDR3 nucleotides: TGCGCCAGCAGCTTGGCCACGACAGGGGACGGCTACACCTTC. Full variable domain (missing parts from reference TRBV5-1 and TRBJ1-2): KAGVTQTPRYLIKTRGQQVTLSCSPISGHRSVSWYQQTPGQGLQFLFEYFSETQRNKGNFPGRFSGRQFSNSRSEMNVSTLELGDSALYLCASSLATTGDGYTFGSGTRLTVV.

The rearrangement joins TRBV18 to TRBJ1-2, with TRBD1 as a possible D gene (6 bases). The germline V and J ends were trimmed by 6 bases and 8 bases, with 16 bases remaining between them. Germline V CDR1 and CDR2: KGHSH, LQKENI. This CDR3 is built from 13 residues. CDR3 DNA: TGTGCCAGCTCGCCCGACAGGACGGGCGGCTACACCTTC. Its protein is CASSPDRTGGYTF.

The rearrangement links TRBV6-1 to TRBJ1-5; D might be TRBD1 (6 bases). This CDR3 is 13 amino acids long. Germline assignment: CDR1 MNHNS and CDR2 SASEGT. V was shortened by 8 bases and J by 4 bases, with 12 bases between the two germline ends. CDR3 in DNA: TGTGCCAGCTCTGACAGGAGAAATCAGCCCCAGCATTTT. Translated: CASSDRRNQPQHF.

The chain employs TRBV6-5 and TRBJ1-2; tentatively, D is TRBD1 (6 bases). CDR1 is MNHEY and CDR2 is SVGAGI in the germline V gene. Between the trimmed V and J ends, which lost 6 bases and 3 bases, there was a span of 11 bases. The CDR3 contains 13 residues. The CDR3 sequence: CASSSRQDYGYTF. The CDR3 DNA follows: TGTGCCAGCAGCTCCAGACAGGACTATGGCTACACCTTC.

The genes are TRBV10-3 and TRBJ1-2; 7 bases are a match to TRBD1. From germline, CDR1 is ENHRY and CDR2 SYGVKD. This CDR3 has 13 residues. The V segment lost 8 bases and the J segment 2 bases; nucleotides outside the gene matches: 5. The CDR3 nucleotides read TGTGCCATCGGAGGGGGCGCGAACTATGGCTACACCTTC. Translating it yields CAIGGGANYGYTF.

The chain is built from TRBV18 and TRBJ2-7, with TRBD1 as a possible D gene (6 bases). The CDR3 runs 14 residues. V was trimmed by 3 bases and J by 2 bases, leaving 11 bases between them. Germline assignment: CDR1 KGHSH and CDR2 LQKENI. CDR3 sequence: CASSPDSGAYEQYF. CDR3 nucleotides: TGTGCCAGCTCACCGGACAGTGGCGCCTACGAGCAGTACTTC.

This clone has just one count. V is TRBV30 and J is TRBJ1-3; maybe TRBD1 (6 bases). The CDR3 is made up of 12 amino acids. Per the germline V gene, CDR1 is GTSNPN and CDR2 is SVGIG (reference sequence). Trimming stripped 4 bases from V and 2 bases from J, with 6 bases between. CDR3 coding DNA: TGTGCCTGGACAGGGGCTGGAAACACCATATATTTT. Amino acid sequence: CAWTGAGNTIYF.

The V gene is TRBV30, the J gene TRBJ2-1; TRBD1 aligns across 7 bases. The CDR3 is made up of 14 amino acids. Germline V gives CDR1 GTSNPN, CDR2 SVGIG (reference sequence). Trimming at V came to 5 bases and at J to 4 bases, leaving 8 bases not matched to a gene. CDR3 sequence: CAWLRDRKYNEQFF. CDR3 sequence (DNA): TGTGCCTGGCTCAGGGACAGAAAGTACAATGAGCAGTTCTTC. Drawing the rest from reference TRBV30 and TRBJ2-1, the complete variable domain is SQTIHQWPATLVQPVGSPLSLECTVEGTSNPNLYWYRQAAGRGLQLLFYSVGIGQISSEVPQNLSASRPQDRQFILSSKKLLLSDSGFYLCAWLRDRKYNEQFFGPGTRLTVL.

The V and J genes are TRBV9 and TRBJ1-2; D remains unclear. V was trimmed by 4 bases and J by 5 bases, leaving 18 bases between them. Germline lookup yields CDR1 SGDLS and CDR2 YYNGEE. This CDR3 contains 15 residues. The chain's CDR3 is CASSPRTGITYGYTF. As DNA, the CDR3 is TGTGCCAGCAGCCCTAGGACGGGGATTACTTATGGCTACACCTTC.

CDR3 in amino acids: CASSSYAGGTEAFF. The CDR3 bases are TGTGCCAGCAGCAGTTACGCAGGGGGCACTGAAGCTTTCTTT. The chain links TRBV9 to TRBJ1-1; TRBD1 matches 7 bases. V gave up 4 bases and J gave up 4 bases; unmatched junction bases: 7. The CDR3 extends over 14 amino acids. From germline, CDR1 is SGDLS and CDR2 YYNGEE.

V usage is TRBV7-3 and J usage is TRBJ1-2; D unresolved. Trimming pared 2 bases from V and 8 bases from J, leaving 12 bases between. In germline, CDR1 is SGHTA, CDR2 FQGTGA. The length of the CDR3 is 13 residues. The CDR3 loop reads CASSLYGGEGYTF. The CDR3, as DNA: TGTGCCAGCAGCTTATACGGTGGTGAAGGCTACACCTTC.

This chain connects TRBV18 to TRBJ1-1; TRBD1 aligns across 11 bases. The germline gives CDR1 KGHSH, CDR2 LQKENI. The CDR3 has 14 amino acids. The V segment lost 6 bases and the J segment 6 bases; nucleotides outside the gene matches: 6. CDR3 DNA sequence: TGTGCCAGCTCGCTCAAGGACAGGGGGCCTGAAGCTTTCTTT. Translated: CASSLKDRGPEAFF.

The J gene is TRBJ2-1, the V gene TRBV5-6, with a tentative D call TRBD1 (6 bases). Germline lookup yields CDR1 SGHDT and CDR2 YYEEEE. V lost 4 bases and J lost 2, with 13 bases in between. The CDR3 is made up of 15 amino acids. The CDR3: CASSDRDKAYNEQFF. Here the CDR3 DNA reads TGTGCCAGCAGCGACCGGGACAAGGCCTACAATGAGCAGTTCTTC.

The sample holds a few counts of this clone. The CDR3 reads CASSTTGNNQPQHF. The CDR3 region has the DNA TGTGCCAGCAGCACGACAGGGAACAATCAGCCCCAGCATTTT. This chain uses TRBV6-6 with TRBJ1-5; TRBD1 matches at 7 bases. Trimming cost V 6 bases and J 3 bases; bases outside gene matches: 5. CDR3 size: 14 residues. CDR1 is MNHNY, CDR2 SVGAGI, per germline (reference sequence).

The J gene is TRBJ2-5, the V gene TRBV5-1; tentative D call: TRBD2 (6 bases). The CDR3 extends over 14 amino acids. The germline V gene encodes CDR1 SGHRS and CDR2 YFSETQ. V lost 4 bases and J lost 2, with 12 bases in between. The CDR3 region is CASSPLGSQETQYF. The CDR3 nucleotides are TGCGCCAGCAGCCCCCTCGGGAGTCAAGAGACCCAGTACTTC.

The chain uses TRBV5-6 and TRBJ1-5; 9 bases line up with TRBD1. V lost 4 bases and J lost 4; bases outside the gene matches: 3. CDR1 is SGHDT and CDR2 is YYEEEE in the germline V gene. The CDR3 loop spans 14 amino acids. CDR3 region: CASSPTGGNQPQHF. The CDR3 DNA reads TGTGCCAGCAGCCCGACAGGGGGGAATCAGCCCCAGCATTTT. Drawing the rest from reference TRBV5-6 and TRBJ1-5, the complete variable domain is DAGVTQSPTHLIKTRGQQVTLRCSPKSGHDTVSWYQQALGQGPQFIFQYYEEEERQRGNFPDRFSGHQFPNYSSELNVNALLLGDSALYLCASSPTGGNQPQHFGDGTRLSIL.

The chain couples TRBV28 to TRBJ1-1; D remains ambiguous. The CDR3 has 14 residues. V was clipped by 3 bases and J by 4 bases, with 12 bases between them. Germline V gene sequence: CDR1 MDHEN, CDR2 SYDVKM. CDR3 sequence reads: CASSLTLRSTEAFF. The CDR3 DNA is TGTGCCAGCAGTTTGACCCTGCGGAGCACTGAAGCTTTCTTT.

The V and J genes are TRBV7-9 and TRBJ2-7; D is perhaps TRBD2 (5 bases). Germline CDR1 reads SEHNR; CDR2 reads FQNEAQ (reference sequence). The ends were cut back, 4 bases at V and 5 bases at J, with 15 bases in the middle. The CDR3 totals 14 residues. The CDR3 sequence: CASSSPGSTDEQYF. The CDR3 DNA reads TGTGCCAGCAGCTCGCCGGGATCGACGGACGAGCAGTACTTC.

This chain uses TRBV5-1 with TRBJ2-7; 7 bases agree with TRBD2. After removal of 2 bases from V and 0 bases from J, the junction contained 5 bases not matched to a gene. The germline gives CDR1 SGHRS, CDR2 YFSETQ. The length of the CDR3 is 15 residues. The CDR3 bases are TGCGCCAGCAGCTTCTCGGGGGGTAGCTCCTACGAGCAGTACTTC. Protein product: CASSFSGGSSYEQYF.

The J gene is TRBJ2-2, the V gene TRBV5-1; possibly TRBD2 for D (6 bases). This CDR3 spans 13 amino acids. Between the trimmed V and J ends, which lost 7 bases and 5 bases, there was a span of 12 bases. The germline V gene has CDR1 SGHRS and CDR2 YFSETQ. This chain's CDR3 is CASHDGRTGELFF. CDR3 DNA sequence: TGCGCCAGCCACGACGGGAGAACCGGGGAGCTGTTTTTT.

The J gene is TRBJ1-5, the V gene TRBV18; tentatively, D is TRBD1 (5 bases). V lost 3 bases and J 9 bases, leaving 12 bases between the germline ends. The germline CDR1 and CDR2 sequences are KGHSH and LQKENI. This CDR3 has 13 residues. The CDR3 coding sequence is TGTGCCAGCTCACCTTATTTGGGGGGGCCCCAGCATTTT. Its protein product is CASSPYLGGPQHF. Variable domain in full (rest from reference TRBV18 and TRBJ1-5): NAGVMQNPRHLVRRRGQEARLRCSPMKGHSHVYWYRQLPEEGLKFMVYLQKENIIDESGMPKERFSAEFPKEGPSILRIQQVVRGDSAAYFCASSPYLGGPQHFGDGTRLSIL.

This chain links TRBV18 with TRBJ2-1; 8 bases map to TRBD1. The germline gives CDR1 KGHSH, CDR2 LQKENI. Trimming cost V 5 bases and J 8 bases; bases outside gene matches: 11. The CDR3 extends over 15 amino acids. CDR3 nucleotides: TGTGCCAGCTCATCGAACAGGGGGGCATGGGATGAGCAGTTCTTC. It translates to CASSSNRGAWDEQFF.